This TCR beta chain was sequenced in a study of long-term antiretroviral therapy in people with HIV. Study outcomes and limitations: Drawn between about 2004 and 2018, the blood was possibly obtained under older ART regimens.

The assay, immunoSEQ v3.0, was run at survey level. Libraries were prepared by immunoSEQ multiplex PCR; TCRdb keeps only in-frame clonotypes and omits some of them. The table lists under 30,000 clones, less than 90% of them singletons. This clone appeared once. What it recognizes is unknown. The CDR3 loop spans 16 amino acids. The specimen was unsorted PBMCs, collected around 5 years before starting antiretroviral therapy. This clonotype originated in a man aged 50 to 59 with HIV. The chain has TRBV21-1 and TRBJ1-4; TRBD1 reflects the table's D call only, with no check against the DNA. TRBV21-1 is annotated as a pseudogene. In DNA form, the CDR3 reads TGTGCCAGCAGCAACGGGCCCCGGGACAGAAATGAAAAACTGTTTTTT. This translates into CASSNGPRDRNEKLFF.